This record covers a single T cell receptor (beta chain). Its specificity is not known. The source of the sample is a study of a mutant IDH1 vaccine in newly diagnosed glioma. Study-level information: Commencement of vaccination occurred 4-6 weeks following radiotherapy alone, or concurrently with temozolomide cycles. V12 took place at week 35, and V13 at week 47.

The CDR3 runs to 17 residues. Per germline, CDR1 MGHDK and CDR2 SYGVNS. V lost 6 bases to trimming and J lost 0 bases; unmatched junction nucleotides: 13. Sequencing was performed with immunoSEQ multiplex PCR; in TCRdb, only in-frame clones are kept and a portion is missing. The top ten clones hold more than 3% of a sample with about 56,000 clones, roughly 80% of them seen once. The time point here: week 47, end of study. Mutant IDH1 20-mer peptide, at 300 ug, made up each vaccine dose, with topical imiquimod. V and J are TRBV25-1 and TRBJ1-2; 7 positions match TRBD1. The specimen was PBMCs, collected from a glioma patient whose treatment included an IDH1 peptide vaccine. The receptor was derived from a woman between 45 and 65 years old with glioma. The DNA for the CDR3 is TGTGCCAGCAGGGGGGGTGACAGGGCCCCTCCTAACTATGGCTACACCTTC. It encodes CASRGGDRAPPNYGYTF.